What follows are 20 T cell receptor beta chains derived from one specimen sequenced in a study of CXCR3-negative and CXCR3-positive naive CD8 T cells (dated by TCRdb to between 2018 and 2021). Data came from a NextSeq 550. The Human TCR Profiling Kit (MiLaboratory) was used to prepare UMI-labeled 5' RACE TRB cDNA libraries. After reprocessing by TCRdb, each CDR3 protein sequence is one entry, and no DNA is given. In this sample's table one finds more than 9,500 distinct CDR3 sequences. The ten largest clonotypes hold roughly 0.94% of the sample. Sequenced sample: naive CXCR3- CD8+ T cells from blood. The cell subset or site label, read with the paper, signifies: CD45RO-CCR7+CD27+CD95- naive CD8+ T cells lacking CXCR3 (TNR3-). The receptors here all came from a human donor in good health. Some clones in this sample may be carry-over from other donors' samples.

This CDR3 reads CASSGAGARANEQFF. The rearrangement uses TRBV9 and TRBJ2-1; the D call from TCRdb, TRBD1, cannot be confirmed without DNA. The germline CDR1 and CDR2 sequences are SGDLS and YYNGEE. The CDR3 totals 15 residues.

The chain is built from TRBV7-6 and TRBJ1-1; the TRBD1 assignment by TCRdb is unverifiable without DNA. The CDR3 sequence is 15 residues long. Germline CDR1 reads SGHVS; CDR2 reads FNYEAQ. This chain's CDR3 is CASSPRQVPNTEAFF.

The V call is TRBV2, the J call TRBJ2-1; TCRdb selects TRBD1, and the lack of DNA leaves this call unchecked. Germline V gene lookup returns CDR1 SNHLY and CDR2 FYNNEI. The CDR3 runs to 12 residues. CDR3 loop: CASRVTGTEQFF.

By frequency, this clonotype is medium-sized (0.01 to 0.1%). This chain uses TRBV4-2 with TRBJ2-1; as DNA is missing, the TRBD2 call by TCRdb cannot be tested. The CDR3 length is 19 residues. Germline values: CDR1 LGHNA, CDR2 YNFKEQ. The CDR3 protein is CASSQVSDGRGGSYNEQFF.

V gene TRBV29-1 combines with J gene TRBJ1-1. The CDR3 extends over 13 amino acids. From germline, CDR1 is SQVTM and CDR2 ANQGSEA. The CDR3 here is CSVENGVSGEAFF.

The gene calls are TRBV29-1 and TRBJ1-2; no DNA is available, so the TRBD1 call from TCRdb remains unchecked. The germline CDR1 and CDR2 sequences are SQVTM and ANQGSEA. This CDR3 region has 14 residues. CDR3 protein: CSVAERDREVGYTF.

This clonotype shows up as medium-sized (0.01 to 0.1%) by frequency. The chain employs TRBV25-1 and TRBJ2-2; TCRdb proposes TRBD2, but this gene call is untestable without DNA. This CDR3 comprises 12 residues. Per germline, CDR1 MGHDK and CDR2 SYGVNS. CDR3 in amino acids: CASKARAGELFF.

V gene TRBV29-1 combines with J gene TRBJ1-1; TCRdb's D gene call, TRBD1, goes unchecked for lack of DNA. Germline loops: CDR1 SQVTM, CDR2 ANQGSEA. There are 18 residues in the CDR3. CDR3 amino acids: CSVEDHKWTGEWNTEAFF.

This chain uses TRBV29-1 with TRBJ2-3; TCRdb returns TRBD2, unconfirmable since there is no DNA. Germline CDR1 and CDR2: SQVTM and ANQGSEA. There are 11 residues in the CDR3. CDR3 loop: CSVRAPDTQYF.

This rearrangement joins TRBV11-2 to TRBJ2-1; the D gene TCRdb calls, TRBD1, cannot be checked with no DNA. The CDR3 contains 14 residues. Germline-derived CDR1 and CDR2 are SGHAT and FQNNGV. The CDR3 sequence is CASSYPDSYNEQFF.

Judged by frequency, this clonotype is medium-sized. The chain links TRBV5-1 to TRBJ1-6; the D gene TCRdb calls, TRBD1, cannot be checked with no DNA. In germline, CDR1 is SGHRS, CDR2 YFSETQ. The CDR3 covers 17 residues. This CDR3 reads CASSLARATAGDSPLHF.

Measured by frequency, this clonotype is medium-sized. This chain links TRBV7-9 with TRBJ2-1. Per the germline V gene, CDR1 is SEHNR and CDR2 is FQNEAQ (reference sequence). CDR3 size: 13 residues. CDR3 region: CASSLGIGVEQFF.

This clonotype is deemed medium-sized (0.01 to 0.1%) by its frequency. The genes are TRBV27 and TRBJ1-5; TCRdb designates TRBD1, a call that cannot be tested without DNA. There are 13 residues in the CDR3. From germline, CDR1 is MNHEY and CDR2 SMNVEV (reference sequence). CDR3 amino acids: CASSGTWGQPQHF.

CDR3 in amino acids: CSARELGQPIQETQYF. This rearrangement joins TRBV20-1 to TRBJ2-5; as DNA is missing, the TRBD1 call by TCRdb cannot be tested. The germline V gene encodes CDR1 DFQATT and CDR2 SNEGSKA (reference sequence). The CDR3 contains 16 residues.

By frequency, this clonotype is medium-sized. CDR3 sequence: CSVTGTPHTDTQYF. The chain is built from TRBV29-1 and TRBJ2-3; TCRdb gives TRBD1 as the D gene, but with no DNA this cannot be confirmed. Looked up from germline, CDR1 is SQVTM and CDR2 is ANQGSEA. The CDR3 is made up of 14 amino acids.

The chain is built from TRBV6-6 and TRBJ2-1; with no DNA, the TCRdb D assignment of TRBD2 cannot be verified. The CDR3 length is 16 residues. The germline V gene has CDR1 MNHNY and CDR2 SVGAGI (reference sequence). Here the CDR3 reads CASSPQDWDSYNEQFF.

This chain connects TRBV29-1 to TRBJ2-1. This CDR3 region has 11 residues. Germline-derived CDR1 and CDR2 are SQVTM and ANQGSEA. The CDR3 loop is CSVVEFNEQFF.

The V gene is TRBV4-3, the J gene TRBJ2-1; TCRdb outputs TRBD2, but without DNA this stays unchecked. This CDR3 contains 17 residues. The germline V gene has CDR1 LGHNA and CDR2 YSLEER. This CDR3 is CASSQDSGTSTSAEQFF.

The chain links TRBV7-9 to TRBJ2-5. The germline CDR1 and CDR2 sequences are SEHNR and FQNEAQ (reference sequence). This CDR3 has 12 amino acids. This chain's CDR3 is CASSLAPETQYF.

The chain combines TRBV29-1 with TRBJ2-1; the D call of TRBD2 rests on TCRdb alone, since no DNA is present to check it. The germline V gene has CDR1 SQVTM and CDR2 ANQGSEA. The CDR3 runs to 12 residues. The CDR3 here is CSVEASYDEQFF.